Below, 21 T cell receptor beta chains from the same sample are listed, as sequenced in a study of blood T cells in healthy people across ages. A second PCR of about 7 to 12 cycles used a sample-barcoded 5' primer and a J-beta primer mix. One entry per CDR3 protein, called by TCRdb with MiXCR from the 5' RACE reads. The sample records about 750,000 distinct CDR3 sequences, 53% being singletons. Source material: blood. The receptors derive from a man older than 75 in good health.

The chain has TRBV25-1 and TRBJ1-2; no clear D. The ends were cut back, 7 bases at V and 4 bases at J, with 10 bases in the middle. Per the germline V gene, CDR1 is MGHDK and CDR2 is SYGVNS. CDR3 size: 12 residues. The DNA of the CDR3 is TGTGCCAGCACCCCCTCTGGCTATGGCTACACCTTC. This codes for CASTPSGYGYTF.

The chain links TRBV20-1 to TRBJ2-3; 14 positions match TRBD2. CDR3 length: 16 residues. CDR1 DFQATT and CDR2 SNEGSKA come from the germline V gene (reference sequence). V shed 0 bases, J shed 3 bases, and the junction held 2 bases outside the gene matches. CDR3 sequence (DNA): TGCAGTGCTAGAGAGTGGACTAGCGGGAGGACAGATACGCAGTATTTT. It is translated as CSAREWTSGRTDTQYF.

The CDR3 bases are TGTGCCGGTGGGGGAGAAAAACTGTTTTTT. Encoded protein: CAGGGEKLFF. The V gene is TRBV28, the J gene TRBJ1-4; perhaps TRBD1 as D (5 bases). This CDR3 comprises 10 residues. Trimming removed 11 bases at V and 8 bases at J, with 9 bases between. Germline V gives CDR1 MDHEN, CDR2 SYDVKM.

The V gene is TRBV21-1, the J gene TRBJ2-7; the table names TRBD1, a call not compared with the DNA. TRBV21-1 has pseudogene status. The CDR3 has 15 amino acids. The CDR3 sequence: CASSTTRTATYEQYF. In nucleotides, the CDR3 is TGTGCCAGCAGCACAACCCGGACGGCAACCTACGAGCAGTACTTC.

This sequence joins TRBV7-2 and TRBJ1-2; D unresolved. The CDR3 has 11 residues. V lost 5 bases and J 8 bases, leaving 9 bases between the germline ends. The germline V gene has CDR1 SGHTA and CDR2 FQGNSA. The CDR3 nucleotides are TGTGCCAGCAGCCCCGGATGGGGCTACACCTTC. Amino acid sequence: CASSPGWGYTF. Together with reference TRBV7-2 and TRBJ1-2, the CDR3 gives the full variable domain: GAGVSQSPSNKVTEKGKDVELRCDPISGHTALYWYRQSLGQGLEFLIYFQGNSAPDKSGLPSDRFSAERTGGSVSTLTIQRTQQEDSAVYLCASSPGWGYTFGSGTRLTVV.

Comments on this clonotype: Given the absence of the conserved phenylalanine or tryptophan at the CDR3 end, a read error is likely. The DNA of the CDR3 is TGTGCCAGCAGCCCACTAGGGTCGCGGCAGTTCTCC. Translated, it gives CASSPLGSRQFS. The chain links TRBV27 to TRBJ2-1, with D possibly matching TRBD2 (5 bases). The V gene's germline CDR1 is MNHEY and CDR2 SMNVEV (reference sequence). The ends were cut back, 6 bases at V and 12 bases at J, with 15 bases in the middle. This CDR3 is 12 amino acids long.

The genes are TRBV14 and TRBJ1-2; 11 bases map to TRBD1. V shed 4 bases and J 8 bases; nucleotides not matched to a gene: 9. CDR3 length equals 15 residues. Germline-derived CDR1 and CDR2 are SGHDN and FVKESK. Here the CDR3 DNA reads TGTGCCAGCAGCCGAGGGGGACAGGGGGATCGGGGCTACACCTTC. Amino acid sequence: CASSRGGQGDRGYTF.

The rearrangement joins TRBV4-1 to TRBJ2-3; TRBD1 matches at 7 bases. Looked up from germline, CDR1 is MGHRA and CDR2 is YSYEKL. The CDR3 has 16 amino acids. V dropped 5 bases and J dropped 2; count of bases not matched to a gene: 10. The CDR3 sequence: CASSLRRDSFTDTQYF. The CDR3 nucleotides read TGCGCCAGCAGCTTACGCCGGGACAGCTTCACAGATACGCAGTATTTT.

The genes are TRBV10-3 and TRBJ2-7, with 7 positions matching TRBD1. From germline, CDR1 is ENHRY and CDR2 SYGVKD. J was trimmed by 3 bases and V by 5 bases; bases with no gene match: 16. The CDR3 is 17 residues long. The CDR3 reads CAISLPEQGRTVYEQYF. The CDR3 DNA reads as TGTGCCATCAGTTTACCCGAACAGGGGCGTACAGTCTACGAGCAGTACTTC.

Here the CDR3 reads CATSVPSGAGNQETQYF. The DNA of the CDR3 is TGTGCCACCAGTGTCCCGTCTGGAGCGGGGAATCAAGAGACCCAGTACTTC. The chain joins TRBV24-1 to TRBJ2-5; TRBD2 aligns across 7 bases. From germline, CDR1 is KGHDR and CDR2 SFDVKD. The CDR3 has 17 residues. Trimming took 5 bases from V and 2 from J; bases not matched to a gene: 13.

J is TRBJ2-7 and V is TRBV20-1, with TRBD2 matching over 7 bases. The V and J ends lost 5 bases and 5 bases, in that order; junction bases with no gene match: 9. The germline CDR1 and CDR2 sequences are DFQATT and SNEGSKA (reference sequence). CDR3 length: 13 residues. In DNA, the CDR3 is TGCAGTGCTGTGCGACTAGCCCGCGACGAGCAGTACTTC. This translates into CSAVRLARDEQYF.

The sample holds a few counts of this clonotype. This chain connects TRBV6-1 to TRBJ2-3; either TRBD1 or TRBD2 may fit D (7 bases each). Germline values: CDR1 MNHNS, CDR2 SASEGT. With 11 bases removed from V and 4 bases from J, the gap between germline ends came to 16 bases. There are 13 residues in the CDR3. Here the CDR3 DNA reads TGTGCCGGGGGGACAGCGGGGCCAGATACGCAGTATTTT. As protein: CAGGTAGPDTQYF.

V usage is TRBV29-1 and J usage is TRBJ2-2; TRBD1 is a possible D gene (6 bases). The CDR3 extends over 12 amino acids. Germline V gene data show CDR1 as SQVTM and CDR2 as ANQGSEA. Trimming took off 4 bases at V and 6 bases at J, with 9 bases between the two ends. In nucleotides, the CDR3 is TGCAGCGTTGCACAGGGATCCGGGGAGCTGTTTTTT. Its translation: CSVAQGSGELFF.

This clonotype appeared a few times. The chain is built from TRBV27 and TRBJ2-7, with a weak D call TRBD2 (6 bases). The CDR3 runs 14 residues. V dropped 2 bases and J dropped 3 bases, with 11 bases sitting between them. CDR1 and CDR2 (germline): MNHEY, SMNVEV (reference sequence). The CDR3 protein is CASSLRLRGYEQYF. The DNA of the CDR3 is TGTGCCAGCAGTTTAAGGCTGCGGGGCTACGAGCAGTACTTC.

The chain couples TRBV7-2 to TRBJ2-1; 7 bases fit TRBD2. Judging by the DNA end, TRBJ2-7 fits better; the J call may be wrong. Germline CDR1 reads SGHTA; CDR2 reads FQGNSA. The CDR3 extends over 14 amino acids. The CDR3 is CASKAPWDYNEQYF. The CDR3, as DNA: TGTGCCAGCAAAGCCCCCTGGGACTACAATGAGCAGTACTTC.

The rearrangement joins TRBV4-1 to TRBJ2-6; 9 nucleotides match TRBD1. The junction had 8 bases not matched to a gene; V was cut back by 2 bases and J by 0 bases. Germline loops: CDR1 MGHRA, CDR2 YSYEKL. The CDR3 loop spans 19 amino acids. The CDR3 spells CASSQPWDRADSGANVLTF. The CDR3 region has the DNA TGCGCCAGCAGCCAACCTTGGGACAGGGCCGACTCTGGGGCCAACGTCCTGACTTTC.

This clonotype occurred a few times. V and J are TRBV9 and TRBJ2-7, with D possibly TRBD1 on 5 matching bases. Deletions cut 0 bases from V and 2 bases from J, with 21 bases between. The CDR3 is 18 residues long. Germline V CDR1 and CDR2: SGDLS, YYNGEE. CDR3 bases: TGTGCCAGCAGCGTAGGAGTCGTAGGGGATGGGATACCCTACGAGCAGTACTTC. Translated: CASSVGVVGDGIPYEQYF. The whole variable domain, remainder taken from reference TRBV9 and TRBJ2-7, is DSGVTQTPKHLITATGQRVTLRCSPRSGDLSVYWYQQSLDQGLQFLIQYYNGEERAKGNILERFSAQQFPDLHSELNLSSLELGDSALYFCASSVGVVGDGIPYEQYFGPGTRLTVT.

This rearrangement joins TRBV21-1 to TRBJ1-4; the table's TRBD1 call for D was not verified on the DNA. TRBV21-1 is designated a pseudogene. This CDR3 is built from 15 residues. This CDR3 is CASSLGTASNEKLFF. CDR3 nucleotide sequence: TGTGCCAGCAGCCTAGGGACAGCTTCAAATGAAAAACTGTTTTTT.

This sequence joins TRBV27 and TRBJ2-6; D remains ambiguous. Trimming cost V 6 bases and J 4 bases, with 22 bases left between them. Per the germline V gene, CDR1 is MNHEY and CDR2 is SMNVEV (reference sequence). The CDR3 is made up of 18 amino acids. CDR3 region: CASSPFSNQLSGANVLTF. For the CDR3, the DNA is TGTGCCAGCAGCCCTTTTTCCAACCAACTTTCCGGGGCCAACGTCCTGACTTTC.

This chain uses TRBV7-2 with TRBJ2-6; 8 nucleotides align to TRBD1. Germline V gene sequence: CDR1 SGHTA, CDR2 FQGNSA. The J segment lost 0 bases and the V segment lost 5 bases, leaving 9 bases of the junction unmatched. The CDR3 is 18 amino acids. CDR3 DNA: TGTGCCAGCAGCCGCGGGACAGGATTTCGCTCTGGGGCCAACGTCCTGACTTTC. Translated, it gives CASSRGTGFRSGANVLTF.

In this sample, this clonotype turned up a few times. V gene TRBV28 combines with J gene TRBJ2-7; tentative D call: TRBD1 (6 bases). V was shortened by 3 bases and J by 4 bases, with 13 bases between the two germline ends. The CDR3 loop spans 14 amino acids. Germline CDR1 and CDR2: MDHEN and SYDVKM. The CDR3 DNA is TGTGCCAGCAGTTTTCAGGGGTACGGGTACGAGCAGTACTTC. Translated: CASSFQGYGYEQYF.